The clone carrying this TCR beta chain has a handful of counts. As yet, its antigen is unknown. A single record per CDR3 protein comes from TCRdb applying MiXCR to the 5' RACE reads. Counted here are hundreds of thousands of distinct CDR3 sequences, approximately 13% occurring once; the ten biggest clones make up 11% to 15%. This sample is part of a study of T cells after yellow fever vaccination. Across the whole study: Preparation of the low-cell-number fractions used SMART-Seq v4 Ultra Low Input. Overall study findings and caveats: Abundant bulk-population clonotypes could contaminate the FACS-sorted repertoires. The booster saw the reappearance of most primary-vaccination clones (around 96% CD4, 70% to 90% CD8). Peak timing came faster in the weaker secondary response, day 5 versus 15.

CDR1 and CDR2 (germline): MNHNS, SASEGT. V gave up 8 bases and J gave up 3 bases, with 10 bases separating them. This CDR3 has 12 amino acids. This TCR derives from a man under 40 who received the YFV17D yellow fever vaccine. Sample: PBMCs, taken on the day of the yellow fever booster vaccination. The chain carries TRBV6-1 and TRBJ2-5; D is perhaps TRBD2 (5 bases). CDR3 DNA sequence: TGTGCCAGCGGAACTAGTGAAGAGACCCAGTACTTC. This encodes CASGTSEETQYF.